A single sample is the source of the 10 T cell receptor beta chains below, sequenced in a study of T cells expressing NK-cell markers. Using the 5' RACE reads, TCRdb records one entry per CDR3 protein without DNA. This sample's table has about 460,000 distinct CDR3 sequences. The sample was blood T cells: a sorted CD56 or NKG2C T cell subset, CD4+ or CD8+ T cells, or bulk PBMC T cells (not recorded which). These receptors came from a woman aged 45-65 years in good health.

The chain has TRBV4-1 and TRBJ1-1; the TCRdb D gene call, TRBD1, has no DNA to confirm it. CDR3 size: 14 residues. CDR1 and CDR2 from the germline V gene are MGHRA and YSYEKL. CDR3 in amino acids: CASGDRGRGTEAFF.

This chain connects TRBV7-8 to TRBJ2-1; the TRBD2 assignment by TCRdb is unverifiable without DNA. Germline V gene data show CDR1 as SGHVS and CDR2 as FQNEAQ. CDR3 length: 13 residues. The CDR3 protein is CASSLTSSNEQFF.

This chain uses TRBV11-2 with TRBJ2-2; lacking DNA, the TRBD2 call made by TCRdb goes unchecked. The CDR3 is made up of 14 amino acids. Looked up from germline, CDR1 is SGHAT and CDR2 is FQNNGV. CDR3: CASSLAAAREELFF.

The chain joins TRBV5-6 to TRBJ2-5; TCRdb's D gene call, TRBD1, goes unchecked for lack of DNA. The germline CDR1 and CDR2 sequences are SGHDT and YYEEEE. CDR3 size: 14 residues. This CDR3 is CASSSSNRGETQYF. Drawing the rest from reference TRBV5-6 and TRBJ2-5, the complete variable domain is DAGVTQSPTHLIKTRGQQVTLRCSPKSGHDTVSWYQQALGQGPQFIFQYYEEEERQRGNFPDRFSGHQFPNYSSELNVNALLLGDSALYLCASSSSNRGETQYFGPGTRLLVL.

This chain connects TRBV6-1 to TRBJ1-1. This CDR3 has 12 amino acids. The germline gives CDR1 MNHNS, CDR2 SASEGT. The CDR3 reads CASRALNTEAFF.

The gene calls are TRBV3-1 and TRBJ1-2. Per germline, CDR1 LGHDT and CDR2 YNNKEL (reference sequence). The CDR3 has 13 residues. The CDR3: CASSPSKGDGYTF.

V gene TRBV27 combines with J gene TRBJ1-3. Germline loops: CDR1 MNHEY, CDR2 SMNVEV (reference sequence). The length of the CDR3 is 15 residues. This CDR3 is CASRATDRSGNTIYF.

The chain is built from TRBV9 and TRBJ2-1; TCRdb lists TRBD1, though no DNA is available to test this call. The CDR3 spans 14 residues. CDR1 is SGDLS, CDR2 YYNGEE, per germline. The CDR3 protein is CASSVGPLYNEQFF.

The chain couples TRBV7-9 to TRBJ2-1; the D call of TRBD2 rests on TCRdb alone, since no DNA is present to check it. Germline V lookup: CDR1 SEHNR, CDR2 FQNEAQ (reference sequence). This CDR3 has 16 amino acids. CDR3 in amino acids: CASSWPLAGSYNEQFF.

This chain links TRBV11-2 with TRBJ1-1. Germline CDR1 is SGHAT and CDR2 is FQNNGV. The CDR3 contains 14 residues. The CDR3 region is CASSLDASSTEAFF.